This T cell receptor beta chain was profiled in a study of blood T cell repertoires in COVID-19 (dated by TCRdb to about 2020). Notes on the research overall: Samples from collaborators originated in the United States, Italy and Spain and spanned both the acute and convalescent phases of COVID-19. HLA class I and class II types, where available, came from metadata supplied by the sample provider rather than from assay-based typing. Subjects who had been exposed to COVID-19, were actively infected with it, or had recovered from it provided the deeply sampled blood TCRbeta repertoires that made up the dataset. The samples were drawn from two sources: the first 160 participants of the ongoing ImmuneRACE study, and 1,000 to 1,500 subjects contributed by 6 global collaborators. The prospective study material was composed of cDNA or gDNA derived from T cells, B-cell-depleted T cells, or PBMCs. Nearly every sample came with metadata listing a de-identified subject ID, COVID-19 status, age in years and sex. The repertoires were released in a freely available public database intended as a resource for research on the immune response to SARS-CoV-2. Paper-wide results and their limitations: The quantity of clinical and demographic metadata differed by source and by participant and was supplied without curation.

Spanning cysteine to phenylalanine, the CDR3 consists of 16 amino acids. CDR3 DNA only is kept here, 48 bases in frame from base 1. Ends trimmed: V by 1 base, J by 2 bases; bases unmatched to a gene: 3. According to the germline V gene, CDR1 reads MGHRA and CDR2 reads YSYEKL. TCRbeta CDR3 regions were amplified from genomic DNA by means of the immunoSEQ Assay, a bias-controlled multiplex PCR. From the authors' description of their analysis: The number of nucleated cells in each sample was estimated by amplification of reference gene primers within the assay. Sequence reads were collapsed and filtered to measure the absolute abundance of every unique TCRbeta CDR3 rearrangement. For each sample, productive Simpson clonality was calculated as the square root of Simpson's diversity index over productive rearrangements. TCRdb provides this immuneACCESS table in a form limited to in-frame rearrangements. Some clones are lacking; in checked studies, under half of them reflect an unresolved V gene, and why the rest are absent is not known. The V and J calls and clone size are taken from that table; D and trimming were inferred from the DNA. The sample table records 70,000 to 95,000 clones; just under 80% of these occur just once. The ten largest make up under 20% of the sample.

In the case of this clone: There is no known antigen for this receptor. No clone much larger than this one lies a single base away; base qualities are absent.

The collaborating institutions used their own protocols to collect whole blood in K2EDTA tubes. Collaborator samples were shipped for TCRbeta analysis as frozen whole blood, isolated PBMCs, or DNA extracted from either sample type. The receptor was isolated from a human donor in a cohort sampled during active COVID-19. Sequencing was performed on peripheral blood. The rearrangement combines TRBV4-1 with TRBJ2-1; the central 9 bases match TRBD2. The sequence in DNA is TGCGCCAGCAGCCAAGCACTAGCGGGTACCTACAATGAGCAGTTCTTC. Its protein is CASSQALAGTYNEQFF.